These T cell receptor beta chains were read from a single sample in a study of radiation and T cells in renal cell carcinoma. Some clones are missing from TCRdb's copy, which holds only in-frame ones; the method was immunoSEQ multiplex PCR. The data hold some 72,000 clones, with roughly 82% observed a single time. Sequenced material: blood, taken from a patient whose treatment included radiotherapy and nephrectomy. These receptors came from a man aged 55 to 69 with renal cell carcinoma. Both conserved end residues are part of each CDR3. The D gene is left open where the match is weak. A clone size is listed for some rows: how often the clone was seen (once, few, many), or a class if it is expanded.

size | J | V | D | DNA | CDR3
NA | TRBJ2-1 | TRBV5-1 | TRBD2 | TGCGCCAGCAGCCTATCCGGGACTAGCGTATTCAATGAGCAGTTCTTC | CASSLSGTSVFNEQFF
NA | TRBJ2-1 | TRBV7-2 | TRBD2 | TGTGCCAGCAGCTTAGGGGGAGCGGGAGGGCAGACTGAGCAGTTCTTC | CASSLGGAGGQTEQFF
few | TRBJ2-3 | TRBV9 | NA | TGTGCCAGCAGCGTAGAGGGCAGGGTGGCAGATACGCAGTATTTT | CASSVEGRVADTQYF
NA | TRBJ2-1 | TRBV5-1 | TRBD2 | TGCGCCAGCAGCTTGGAGGGGCTAGCGGGAGACGGGAAGCAGTTCTTC | CASSLEGLAGDGKQFF
few | TRBJ1-1 | TRBV6-1 | TRBD1 | TGTGCCAGCAGTGAATTTAGGGGGCCCAGCACTGAAGCTTTCTTT | CASSEFRGPSTEAFF
NA | TRBJ2-7 | TRBV18 | TRBD2 | TGTGCCAGCTCTCCGGGGGGGGCCGGGTACGAGCAGTACTTC | CASSPGGAGYEQYF
NA | TRBJ1-5 | TRBV19 | TRBD1 | TGTGCCAGTAGTCCTGGACAGGGAGGGCAGCCCCAGCATTTT | CASSPGQGGQPQHF
NA | TRBJ1-2 | TRBV6-5 | NA | TGTGCCAGCAGTTACGGGGTGGCGTATCGCTACACCTTC | CASSYGVAYRYTF
NA | TRBJ2-1 | TRBV28 | NA | TGTGCCAGCAGTTGGGTTTCTTACAATGAGCAGTTCTTC | CASSWVSYNEQFF
NA | TRBJ2-1 | TRBV5-1 | TRBD2 | TGCGCCAGCAGCCCGGGACTAGCGGGAGTAAATGAGCAGTTCTTC | CASSPGLAGVNEQFF
NA | TRBJ1-4 | TRBV28 | NA | TGTGCCAGCAGCCCAGCGGGGGCAAGGGATGAAAAACTGTTTTTT | CASSPAGARDEKLFF
NA | TRBJ1-3 | TRBV10-3 | TRBD1 | TGTGCCATCAGGGGGACAGCAGCCTCTGGAAACACCATATATTTT | CAIRGTAASGNTIYF
NA | TRBJ2-2 | TRBV7-3 | TRBD2 | TGTGCCAGCAGCTTAGGGACGGGACTAGCGACCACCGGGGAGCTGTTTTTT | CASSLGTGLATTGELFF
NA | TRBJ2-5 | TRBV27 | NA | TGTGCCAGCAGTAAGGGCGCCTTACAAGAGACCCAGTACTTC | CASSKGALQETQYF
NA | TRBJ2-3 | TRBV2 | TRBD1 | TGTGCCAGGGCCTCGGGACAGGGCACAGATACGCAGTATTTT | CARASGQGTDTQYF
NA | TRBJ2-3 | TRBV5-5 | NA | TGTGCCAGCAGCACCGGGACTCAGAGCACAGATACGCAGTATTTT | CASSTGTQSTDTQYF
NA | TRBJ2-6 | TRBV5-1 | NA | TGCGCCAGCAGCCCCGGGACTTACCGCTCTGGGGCCAACGTCCTGACTTTC | CASSPGTYRSGANVLTF
few | TRBJ1-5 | TRBV4-1 | NA | TGCGCCAGCAGCCAAGACAGCAATCAGCCCCAGCATTTT | CASSQDSNQPQHF
NA | TRBJ2-6 | TRBV7-3 | NA | TGTGCCAGCAGCTCCCCTACTTACTCCACCATCTCTGGGGCCAACGTCCTGACTTTC | CASSSPTYSTISGANVLTF
NA | TRBJ2-1 | TRBV27 | TRBD2 | TGTGCCAGCTACCGGGAGGGGGGGCAACGTGAGCAGTTCTTC | CASYREGGQREQFF
once | TRBJ2-1 | TRBV5-1 | NA | TGCGCCAGCAGCTTGGACGTGTTCCCCAGACAGTTCTTC | CASSLDVFPRQFF
NA | TRBJ2-1 | TRBV9 | TRBD1 | TGTGCCAGCAGCGTTAGGCCCAGGGGGTCCTACAATGAGCAGTTCTTC | CASSVRPRGSYNEQFF
NA | TRBJ2-7 | TRBV10-3 | TRBD2 | TGTGCCATCAGTGAGTCCCGAGGTCGCTATTCTGGGGGGGACGAGCAGTACTTC | CAISESRGRYSGGDEQYF
NA | TRBJ1-2 | TRBV6-1 | NA | TGTGCCAGCAGTCCGGGAACCAACTATGGCTACACCTTC | CASSPGTNYGYTF
NA | TRBJ1-1 | TRBV7-9 | NA | TGTGCCAGCAGCTTGGGGGGCTCGAGTGGTGAAGCTTTCTTT | CASSLGGSSGEAFF
NA | TRBJ2-5 | TRBV10-3 | NA | TGTGCCATCACCCCAGGGAGAGAAGAGACCCAGTACTTC | CAITPGREETQYF
NA | TRBJ2-2 | TRBV10-3 | NA | TGTGCCATCAGTGAGTCGCGCTCGGGGGGCGGTGGCACCGGGGAGCTGTTTTTT | CAISESRSGGGGTGELFF
once | TRBJ2-1 | TRBV7-3 | TRBD2 | TGTGCCAGCAGCTTGACACTAGCGGTCTGGGATGAGCAGTTCTTC | CASSLTLAVWDEQFF
NA | TRBJ1-4 | TRBV28 | TRBD1 | TGTGCCAGCAGCTCCCTCGGGACAGGGTTGAATGAAAAACTGTTTTTT | CASSSLGTGLNEKLFF
NA | TRBJ1-2 | TRBV19 | TRBD1 | TGTGCCAGTAGAGACAGGGGATCGGCTAAATCCTATGGCTACACCTTC | CASRDRGSAKSYGYTF
once | TRBJ1-2 | TRBV5-1 | NA | TGCGCCAGCAGCTTGCTAGCCTCTAACTATGGCTACACCTTC | CASSLLASNYGYTF
NA | TRBJ2-7 | TRBV5-1 | NA | TGCGCCAGCAGCGGGCGGGACAGACCTACCCACGAGCAGTACTTC | CASSGRDRPTHEQYF
NA | TRBJ1-1 | TRBV18 | NA | TGTGCCAGCTCACCAAATTTCAACACTGAAGCTTTCTTT | CASSPNFNTEAFF